This T cell receptor beta chain appears in the sequencing data of a study of OX40 agonist ivuxolimab in advanced cancers. The assay was immunoSEQ multiplex PCR, and TCRdb's table has in-frame clones only and misses some. Of 80,000 to 100,000 clones listed, more than 85% are singletons. The receptor was derived from an adult with an advanced solid tumor such as melanoma, head and neck, liver or kidney cancer. The specimen was CD4+ or CD8+ T cells sorted from blood, collected in a trial of the OX40 agonist ivuxolimab.

CDR3 sequence reads: CASSLSGSRGAYGYTF. The CDR3 DNA is TGTGCCAGCAGCTTAAGTGGCTCCAGGGGGGCCTATGGCTACACCTTC. The chain recombines TRBV7-3 with TRBJ1-2; 7 nucleotides line up with TRBD1. The CDR3 has 16 amino acids. The junction had 9 bases not matched to a gene; V was cut back by 1 base and J by 4 bases. Germline assignment: CDR1 SGHTA and CDR2 FQGTGA.